The 15 T cell receptor beta chains listed next were all sequenced from one sample in a study of monozygotic twins with inflammatory bowel disease. TCRdb reanalyzed the 5' RACE reads and collapses them to one entry per CDR3 protein, without DNA. Its listing shows around 97,000 distinct CDR3 sequences. Specimen: blood. The receptors shown here come from a human donor with ulcerative colitis or Crohn's disease, or a healthy co-twin of an affected twin (not recorded which).

V usage is TRBV6-5 and J usage is TRBJ1-5; there is no DNA to check the TCRdb D call of TRBD1. CDR1 is MNHEY and CDR2 is SVGAGI in the germline V gene. The CDR3 runs to 15 residues. CDR3 in amino acids: CASSYKAGTNQPQHF.

This CDR3 reads CASSPTPGQNIQYF. This chain connects TRBV5-1 to TRBJ2-4; absent DNA, TCRdb's TRBD1 call cannot be checked. This CDR3 contains 14 residues. In germline, CDR1 is SGHRS, CDR2 YFSETQ.

This chain connects TRBV19 to TRBJ1-2; no DNA is available, so the TRBD1 call from TCRdb remains unchecked. CDR1 is LNHDA, CDR2 SQIVND, per germline (reference sequence). The CDR3 covers 13 residues. The CDR3: CASSMGPSYGYTF.

The V call is TRBV7-2, the J call TRBJ2-3. The CDR3 length is 15 residues. The V gene's germline CDR1 is SGHTA and CDR2 FQGNSA. The CDR3: CASSLGLLAPDTQYF. The variable domain in full, with the rest retrieved from reference TRBV7-2 and TRBJ2-3, is GAGVSQSPSNKVTEKGKDVELRCDPISGHTALYWYRQSLGQGLEFLIYFQGNSAPDKSGLPSDRFSAERTGGSVSTLTIQRTQQEDSAVYLCASSLGLLAPDTQYFGPGTRLTVL.

V is TRBV18 and J is TRBJ2-7. Germline V lookup: CDR1 KGHSH, CDR2 LQKENI. The CDR3 length is 12 residues. The CDR3 is CASSPGLYEQYF.

The chain employs TRBV4-3 and TRBJ2-7. CDR1 is LGHNA, CDR2 YSLEER, per germline. The CDR3 is made up of 14 amino acids. The CDR3 reads CASSPERNSYEQYF.

The chain joins TRBV5-1 to TRBJ2-1; absent DNA, TCRdb's TRBD1 call cannot be checked. The CDR3 covers 15 residues. CDR1 and CDR2 (germline): SGHRS, YFSETQ. The chain's CDR3 is CASSTPGQGGSGQFF.

The J gene is TRBJ2-7, the V gene TRBV10-3. CDR1 is ENHRY and CDR2 is SYGVKD in the germline V gene. The CDR3 sequence is 14 residues long. The chain's CDR3 is CAISEQIGRNEQYF.

J is TRBJ2-7 and V is TRBV6-5; TCRdb selects TRBD1, and the lack of DNA leaves this call unchecked. Germline V lookup: CDR1 MNHEY, CDR2 SVGAGI. There are 16 residues in the CDR3. CDR3 protein: CASSYAQGTLPYEQYF.

The rearrangement joins TRBV30 to TRBJ2-1; there is no DNA to check the TCRdb D call of TRBD2. In germline, CDR1 is GTSNPN, CDR2 SVGIG (reference sequence). This CDR3 spans 14 amino acids. CDR3 residues: CAWRLAATDNEQFF.

The CDR3 spells CATSRAQGRPGNTIYF. V and J are TRBV15 and TRBJ1-3; the D gene TCRdb calls, TRBD1, cannot be checked with no DNA. CDR1 is LNHNV, CDR2 YYDKDF, per germline (reference sequence). The CDR3 length is 16 residues.

The chain joins TRBV6-6 to TRBJ2-3. Germline V lookup: CDR1 MNHNY, CDR2 SVGAGI (reference sequence). This CDR3 region has 13 residues. CDR3 residues: CASSYSRLDTQYF.

This chain links TRBV18 with TRBJ2-4; TCRdb proposes TRBD2, but this gene call is untestable without DNA. Germline V CDR1 and CDR2: KGHSH, LQKENI. The CDR3 runs 18 residues. This CDR3 is CASSGEGLAGYTKNIQYF.

The chain couples TRBV27 to TRBJ2-3; TCRdb gives TRBD1 as the D gene, but with no DNA this cannot be confirmed. Germline CDR1 is MNHEY and CDR2 is SMNVEV (reference sequence). This CDR3 comprises 16 residues. The CDR3 sequence: CASSPVGGPFTDTQYF.

V usage is TRBV3-1 and J usage is TRBJ2-7; TCRdb proposes TRBD2, but this gene call is untestable without DNA. Germline V gene lookup returns CDR1 LGHDT and CDR2 YNNKEL (reference sequence). The CDR3 is made up of 14 amino acids. This chain's CDR3 is CASSTTAGTYEQYF.